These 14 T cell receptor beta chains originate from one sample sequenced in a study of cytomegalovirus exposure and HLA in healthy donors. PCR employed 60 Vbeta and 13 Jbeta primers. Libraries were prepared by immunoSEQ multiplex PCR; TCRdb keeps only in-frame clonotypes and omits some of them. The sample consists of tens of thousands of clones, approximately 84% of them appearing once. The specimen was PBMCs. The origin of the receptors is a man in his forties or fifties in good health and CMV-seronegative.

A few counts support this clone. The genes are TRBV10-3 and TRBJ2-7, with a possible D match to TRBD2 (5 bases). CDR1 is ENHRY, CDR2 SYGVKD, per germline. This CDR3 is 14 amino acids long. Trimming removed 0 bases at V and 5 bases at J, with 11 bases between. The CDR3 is CAISESDRENEQYF. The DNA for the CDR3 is TGTGCCATCAGTGAGTCCGATAGGGAGAACGAGCAGTACTTC.

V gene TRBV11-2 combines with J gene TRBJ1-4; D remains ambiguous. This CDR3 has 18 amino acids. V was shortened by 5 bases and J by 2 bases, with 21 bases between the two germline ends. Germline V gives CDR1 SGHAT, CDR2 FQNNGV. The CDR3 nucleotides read TGTGCCAGCAGCGCCCGCTGGCGGAGGGTTGGGACTAATGAAAAACTGTTTTTT. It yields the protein CASSARWRRVGTNEKLFF.

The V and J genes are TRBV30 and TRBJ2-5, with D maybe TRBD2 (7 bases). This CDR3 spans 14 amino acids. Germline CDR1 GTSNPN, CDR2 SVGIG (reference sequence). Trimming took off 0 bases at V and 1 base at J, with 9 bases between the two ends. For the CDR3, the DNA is TGTGCCTGGAGTGTCGGGGGGCCCCAAGAGACCCAGTACTTC. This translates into CAWSVGGPQETQYF. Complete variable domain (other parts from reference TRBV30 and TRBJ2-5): SQTIHQWPATLVQPVGSPLSLECTVEGTSNPNLYWYRQAAGRGLQLLFYSVGIGQISSEVPQNLSASRPQDRQFILSSKKLLLSDSGFYLCAWSVGGPQETQYFGPGTRLLVL.

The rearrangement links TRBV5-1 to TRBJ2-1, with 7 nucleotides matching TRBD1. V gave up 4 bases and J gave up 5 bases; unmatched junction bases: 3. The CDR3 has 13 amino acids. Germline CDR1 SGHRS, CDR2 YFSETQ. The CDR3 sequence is CASSGGQNNEQFF. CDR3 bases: TGCGCCAGCAGCGGGGGACAGAACAATGAGCAGTTCTTC.

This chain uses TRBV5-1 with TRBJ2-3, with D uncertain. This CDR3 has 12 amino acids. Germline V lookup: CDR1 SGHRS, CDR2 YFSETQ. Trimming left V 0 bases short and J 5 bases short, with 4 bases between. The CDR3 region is CASSLGRDTQYF. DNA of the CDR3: TGCGCCAGCAGCTTGGGCAGAGATACGCAGTATTTT.

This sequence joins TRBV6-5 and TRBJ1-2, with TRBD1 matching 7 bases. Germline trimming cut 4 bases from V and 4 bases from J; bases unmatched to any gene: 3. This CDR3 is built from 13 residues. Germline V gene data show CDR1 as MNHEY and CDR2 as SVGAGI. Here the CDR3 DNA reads TGTGCCAGCAGTTCCCGGGACAGCTATGGCTACACCTTC. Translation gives CASSSRDSYGYTF.

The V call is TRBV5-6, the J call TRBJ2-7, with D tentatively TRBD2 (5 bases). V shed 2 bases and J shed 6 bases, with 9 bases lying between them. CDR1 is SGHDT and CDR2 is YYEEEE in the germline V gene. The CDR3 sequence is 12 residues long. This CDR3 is CASSLGSSEQYF. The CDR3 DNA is TGTGCCAGCAGCTTAGGGAGTTCCGAGCAGTACTTC. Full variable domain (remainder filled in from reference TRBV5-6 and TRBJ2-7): DAGVTQSPTHLIKTRGQQVTLRCSPKSGHDTVSWYQQALGQGPQFIFQYYEEEERQRGNFPDRFSGHQFPNYSSELNVNALLLGDSALYLCASSLGSSEQYFGPGTRLTVT.

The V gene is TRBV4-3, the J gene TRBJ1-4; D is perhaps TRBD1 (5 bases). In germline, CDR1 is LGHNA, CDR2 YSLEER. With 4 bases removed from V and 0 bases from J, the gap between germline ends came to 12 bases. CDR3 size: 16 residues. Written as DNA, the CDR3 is TGCGCCAGCAGCCTTCGACCAGGGCCAACTAATGAAAAACTGTTTTTT. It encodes CASSLRPGPTNEKLFF.

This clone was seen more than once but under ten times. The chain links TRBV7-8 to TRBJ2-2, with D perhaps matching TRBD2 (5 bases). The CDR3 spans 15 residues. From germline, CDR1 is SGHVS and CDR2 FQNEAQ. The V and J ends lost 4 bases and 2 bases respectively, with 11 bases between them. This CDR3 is CASSSEGPNTGELFF. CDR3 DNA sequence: TGTGCCAGCAGCTCAGAGGGTCCAAACACCGGGGAGCTGTTTTTT.

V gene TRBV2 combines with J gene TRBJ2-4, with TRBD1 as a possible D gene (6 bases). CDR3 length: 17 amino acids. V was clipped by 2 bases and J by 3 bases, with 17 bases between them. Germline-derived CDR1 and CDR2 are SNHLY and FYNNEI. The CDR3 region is CASSESQQGYDKNIQYF. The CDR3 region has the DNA TGTGCCAGCAGTGAATCTCAGCAGGGGTATGACAAAAACATTCAGTACTTC. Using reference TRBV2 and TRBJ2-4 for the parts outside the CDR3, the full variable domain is EPEVTQTPSHQVTQMGQEVILRCVPISNHLYFYWYRQILGQKVEFLVSFYNNEISEKSEIFDDQFSVERPDGSNFTLKIRSTKLEDSAMYFCASSESQQGYDKNIQYFGAGTRLSVL.

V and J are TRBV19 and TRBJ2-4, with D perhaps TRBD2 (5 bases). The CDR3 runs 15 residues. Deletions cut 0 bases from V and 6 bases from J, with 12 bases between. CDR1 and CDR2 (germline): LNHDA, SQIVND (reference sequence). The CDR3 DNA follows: TGTGCCAGTAGTATAGACCCCCCTGGGAGAAACATTCAGTACTTC. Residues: CASSIDPPGRNIQYF.

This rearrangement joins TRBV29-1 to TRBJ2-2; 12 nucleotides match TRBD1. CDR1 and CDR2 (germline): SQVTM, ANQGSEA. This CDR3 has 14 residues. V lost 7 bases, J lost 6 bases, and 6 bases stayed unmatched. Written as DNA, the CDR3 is TGCAGCGCTGGGGACAGGGGGCGGTCCGGGGAGCTGTTTTTT. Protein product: CSAGDRGRSGELFF.

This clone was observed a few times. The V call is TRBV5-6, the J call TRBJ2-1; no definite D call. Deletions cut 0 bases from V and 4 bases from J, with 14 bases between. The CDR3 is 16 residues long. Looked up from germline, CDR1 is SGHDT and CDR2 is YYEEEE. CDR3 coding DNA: TGTGCCAGCAGCTTGGCCCAGGCAGGCTGGTACAATGAGCAGTTCTTC. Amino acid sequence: CASSLAQAGWYNEQFF.

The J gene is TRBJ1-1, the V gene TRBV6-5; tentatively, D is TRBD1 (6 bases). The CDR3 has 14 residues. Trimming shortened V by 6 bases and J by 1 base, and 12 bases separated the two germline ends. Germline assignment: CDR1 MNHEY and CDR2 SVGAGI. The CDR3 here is CASSLTGRNTEAFF. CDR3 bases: TGTGCCAGCAGCCTTACAGGGCGGAACACTGAAGCTTTCTTT.